This T cell receptor (beta chain) came from a study of cytomegalovirus exposure and HLA in healthy donors (dated 2017 in TCRdb). About the study as a whole: An earlier analysis of approximately 640 of the donors reported more than 250 Gb of sequence data and around 110 million unique TCR beta sequences from 150 million to 200 million T cells. Around 320 gigabases of sequencing data and tens of millions of unique TCR sequences were included in an early release covering around 600 HLA-typed donors. Of the roughly 430 genotyped donors, about 84% fell in the genetic ancestry cluster associated with self-reported Caucasian donors. The study aimed to test whether cataloging public T cell receptors could reveal signatures of past pathogen exposure. The T cell repertoires of 666 subjects were profiled by immunosequencing and related to cytomegalovirus serostatus. Along with the roughly 700-subject first cohort, a separate validation cohort of over a hundred different subjects was used. The study combined high-throughput TCR immunosequencing, statistical association of individual TCRs with disease status, and machine learning to predict cytomegalovirus infection status. In a later analysis, previously published TCR beta repertoires from about 640 donors were re-analyzed and high-resolution HLA genotyping was added so that TCR occurrence patterns could be studied. Rather than drawing on any new phenotypic data, the later analysis identified candidate immune exposures from TCR beta sequences and the way those sequences occurred across donors. An earlier analysis of approximately 640 of the donors applied high-throughput TCR beta sequencing to assess whether each TCR beta V gene segment acted as functional or pseudogenic. Alongside the repertoire data, information on donor age, sex, ethnicity and CMV serostatus was compiled. A later genetic analysis took genome-wide SNP genotypes for about 65% of the roughly 670 donors and used that subset as a discovery cohort. Every repertoire in the discovery cohort had been generated on one and the same sequencing platform. HLA typing included class I and class II loci at four-digit resolution. The number of typed donors differed by locus: about 620-640 for A, B, C, DRB1 and DQB1; 500 to 550 for DQA1; some 610 for DPA1; and approximately 450 for DPB1. Roughly five DR-DQ haplotypes were handled as single units for association and clustering because linkage in the cohort was strong. On average, 235,054 unique TCR beta nucleotide sequences were sequenced per donor among about 400 genotyped donors of the cohort, with 15% to 20% of those sequences being non-productive. The paper's findings and limits, for the study overall: The 87-base-pair reads could not distinguish some IMGT-functional V segments, including TRBV6-2 and TRBV6-3, so those segments were excluded. A further reported finding was that TCR beta sequences accurately predicted the HLA-A and HLA-B alleles for most subjects in the first cohort. An earlier analysis of around 500 of the donors showed that most TCR beta V segments appeared in productive rearrangements either about 87% or about 30% of the time, which broadly matched IMGT annotations. Cytomegalovirus status was reported to be diagnosed by the classifier with high specificity and sensitivity in both the original and validation cohorts. According to a later analysis, most CMV-associated TCR beta chains appeared to be HLA-restricted, and the HLA associations seemed to be driven largely by CMV exposure. In vitro tests confirmed that a few of the cytomegalovirus-associated TCR beta chains recognize cytomegalovirus antigens. In a later analysis, TCR association rates were found to vary across HLA loci, with the most associated TCRs seen for DRB1 alleles and the fewest for HLA-C alleles. Only TCR beta chains were sequenced in this cohort, and the absence of alpha or paired-chain data limited detectable features. The study listed approximately 160 TCR beta chains as associated with cytomegalovirus. A later genetic analysis associated a missense DCLRE1C variant with V-gene and J-gene trimming of TCR beta chains, and an independent cohort replicated the association. According to the authors, the approach could potentially be generalized to other disease states and immunological phenotypes. In a later genetic analysis, fewer N-insertions in productive TCRs were reported among donors in an Asian-associated ancestry cluster than the roughly 700-donor mean. CMV serostatus was the only immune exposure information available for the cohort. In a later analysis, HLA-associated TCR beta chains showed more clonal expansion and lower generation probabilities than non-associated chains that were equally common. Roughly uniform sequencing depth across donors was assumed in presence/absence analyses, although this assumption may not hold. Assigning TCR associations to individual alleles was difficult when HLA alleles, especially DR and DQ, strongly co-occurred. Because HLA typing was unavailable for some donors at each locus, only the typed subset was used in association tests. Correlated functional status among segregating V segments might be attributable to linkage disequilibrium, but an unknown experimental factor could not be ruled out. A group of highly shared sequence variants was considered likely to be a technical artifact of the sequencing pipeline. A later analysis associated 16,951 TCR beta sequences with specific HLA alleles at a false discovery rate of 0.05. Most TCR sequences were observed very rarely across donors, whereas some public TCRs were present in many individuals. Because counts were too low, around 18 rarely observed V segments, including chromosome 9 orphons, were left out of the earlier analysis of approximately 500 of the donors. A later analysis reported that several top co-occurrence clusters appeared linked to parvovirus B19, influenza, CMV and Epstein-Barr virus.

The cohort was made up of several hundred healthy bone marrow donors. All cohort members were sampled while nominally healthy, although unrecorded immune exposures were likely present. The donor tested CMV seropositive, placing the donor among the approximately 290 seropositive members of the cohort. Every donor gave a peripheral blood sample, and the peripheral blood mononuclear cells from that sample were used for TCR beta sequencing. Genomic DNA was extracted from the blood cell samples with the Qiagen DNeasy Blood Extraction Kit. Libraries were built with the immunoSEQ multiplex PCR assay. For the multiplex PCR, a mixture combining 60 forward primers for TCR Vbeta segments and 13 reverse primers for TCR Jbeta segments was used. Amplification of the CDR3 region of rearranged TCR beta genes was performed with a multiplex PCR assay on genomic DNA. The amplified TCR beta libraries were sequenced on the Illumina HiSeq System as 87-base-pair reads. As for how the authors treated the data: A later analysis counted tens of millions of unique TCR beta chains across the 670 or so repertoires, and around 12 million of these chains were shared by at least two donors. Raw reads were error-corrected and collapsed into unique sequences by a nearest-neighbor algorithm in which closely related sequences were merged to remove PCR and sequencing errors. CDR3 sequences were aligned to IMGT reference sequences to assign V, D and J gene segments. For a sequence to be retained, a match of at least six nucleotides to both a V gene segment and a J gene segment was required. Rearrangements were called productive when the CDR3 lacked stop codons and stayed in frame with V and J; all others were non-productive. CDR3 was defined according to IMGT convention as the region running from the second conserved V-encoded cysteine to the conserved J-encoded phenylalanine. The earlier analysis of 587 of the donors excluded any sequence lacking an unambiguous match to a single V gene segment. In an earlier analysis of some 590 of the donors, V segments were called functional above 56.7% productive rearrangements and were called segregating when the between-donor standard deviation exceeded 5%. A statistical classification framework was built to diagnose cytomegalovirus status from the catalog of TCR beta chain sequences. In a later analysis, TCR nucleotide sequences were compared against IMGT/GENE-DB human TR gene sequences so that V and J genes could be assigned. Using the TCRdist pipeline, a later analysis assigned CDR3 sequences along with most-parsimonious VDJ recombination scenarios. A later analysis defined each TCR beta chain by its CDR3 amino acid sequence plus V-gene family, and excluded reads lacking a unique V-gene family. As a way to deal with suspected cross-contamination and a sequencing artifact, a later analysis dropped roughly 620 nucleotide sequences that were highly shared and had low generation probability. In a later analysis, a clonal expansion index was calculated for each public chain from normalized within-repertoire ranks of inferred template counts. A later analysis computed generation probabilities with a VDJ recombination model fitted to out-of-frame rearrangements, and checked the results against IGoR. In a later analysis, TCR-TCR, TCR-HLA and TCR-CMV co-occurrence was scored with hypergeometric tests, and a repertoire-size bias correction was applied to TCR pairs. To estimate false discovery rates, a later analysis permuted the HLA or CMV assignments 20 times. In a later analysis, co-occurring TCRs were grouped with DBSCAN, and TCRdist sequence similarity was added when clustering was performed within HLA-allele-positive subsets. For co-occurrence clustering, repertoires with fewer than 30,000 or more than 120,000 public chains were excluded, along with five or six repertoires with anomalous nucleotide sharing. TCRdb mirrors the immuneACCESS table, restricted to in-frame sequences. Some clones are absent from its copies; in checked studies, under half trace to an unresolved V gene, and the reason for the others is unknown. The V and J calls and the clone size are those of that table, but D and trimming were determined from the DNA. The sample data list some 200,000 clones, and roughly 13% of these were observed just once. Together, the top ten hold 7.8% of the sample.

About this clone: The specificity of this receptor is unknown. Base qualities were left out, and no much larger clone turns up one base away.

The CDR3 runs 15 residues from the cysteine to the phenylalanine. Only the CDR3 region is kept as DNA, spanning 45 bases read in frame from base 1. The germline V gene yields SGDLS for CDR1 and YYNGEE for CDR2. A distance of 14 bases separates the germline ends of V and J, which lose 0 bases and 5 bases respectively. The sequencing input was PBMCs. The rearrangement combines TRBV9 with TRBJ1-1, and perhaps TRBD1 as D gene, on 5 matching bases. The TCR comes from a man in his fifties or sixties in good health and CMV-seropositive. CDR3 sequence: CASSVEGRVGTEAFF. The DNA is TGTGCCAGCAGCGTAGAGGGGCGTGTAGGGACTGAAGCTTTCTTT.